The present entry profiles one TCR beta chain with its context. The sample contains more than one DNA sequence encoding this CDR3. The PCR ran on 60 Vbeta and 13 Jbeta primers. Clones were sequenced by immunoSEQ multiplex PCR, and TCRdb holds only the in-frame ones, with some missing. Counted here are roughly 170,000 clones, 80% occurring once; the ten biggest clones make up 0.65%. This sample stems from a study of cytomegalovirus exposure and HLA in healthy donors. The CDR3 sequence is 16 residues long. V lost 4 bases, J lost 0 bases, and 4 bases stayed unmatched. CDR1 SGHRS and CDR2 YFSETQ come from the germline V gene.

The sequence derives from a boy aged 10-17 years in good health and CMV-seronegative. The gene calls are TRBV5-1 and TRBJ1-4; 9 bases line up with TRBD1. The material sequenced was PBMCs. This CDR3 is CASSPGQGSTNEKLFF. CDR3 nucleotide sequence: TGCGCCAGCAGCCCCGGACAGGGGTCAACTAATGAAAAACTGTTTTTT.